Listed below are T cell receptor beta chains from one sample, sequenced in a study of long-term antiretroviral therapy in people with HIV. Produced via immunoSEQ multiplex PCR; TCRdb's table is partial and in-frame only. The sample carries roughly 34,000 clones, about 85% recorded once. This specimen consisted of unsorted PBMCs, obtained just under 2.9 years before starting antiretroviral therapy. These receptors originate from a woman aged 25 to 39 with HIV. Both conserved end residues are part of each CDR3. D genes are given only for firm matches. The size field is filled for only some rows; it gives once, few, many or a size class.

j_call,d_call,clone_size,v_call,cdr3_nt,cdr3_aa
TRBJ1-1,.,.,TRBV10-2,TGCGCCACCAGAGGGGCCTTGAACACTGAAGCTTTCTTT,CATRGALNTEAFF
TRBJ1-2,.,.,TRBV4-2,TGTGCCAGCAGCCAAGATGGGATGGGCGGTGGCTACACCTTC,CASSQDGMGGGYTF
TRBJ1-6,TRBD1,.,TRBV19,TGTGCCAGTAGTATAAACAGGGGGATAGGACCTTCACCCCTCCACTTT,CASSINRGIGPSPLHF
TRBJ1-1,.,.,TRBV6-1,TGTGCCAGCGGGGGGACTGAAGCTTTCTTT,CASGGTEAFF
TRBJ1-2,.,.,TRBV5-1,TGCGCCAGCAGCTTGGATGGGCAGGGTAGCTATGGCTACACCTTC,CASSLDGQGSYGYTF
TRBJ1-1,.,.,TRBV27,TGTGCCAGCAGTTTAAAAGCAGACGGCTTTAGAGCTTTCTTT,CASSLKADGFRAFF
TRBJ2-1,TRBD1,.,TRBV5-1,TGCGCCAGCAGCAAATCCCCGGGACAGGGGCAAGGCTCCTACAATGAGCAGTTCTTC,CASSKSPGQGQGSYNEQFF
TRBJ2-3,.,.,TRBV9,TGTGCCAGCAGCGCCAGACAGTTGGATACGCAGTATTTT,CASSARQLDTQYF
TRBJ1-5,.,few,TRBV19,TGTGCCAGTAGTCCTACATTACGCCAGCCCCAGCATTTT,CASSPTLRQPQHF
TRBJ2-7,.,.,TRBV4-1,TGCGCCAGCAGCCCCCAGAGCTCCTACGAGCAGTACTTC,CASSPQSSYEQYF
TRBJ2-2,.,once,TRBV19,TGTGCCAGTAGTATACTAGCTAGCACCGGGGAGCTGTTTTTT,CASSILASTGELFF
TRBJ1-4,TRBD1,.,TRBV4-2,TGTGCCAGCAGCCCCAGGATGGGGACAGGGACTAATGAAAAACTGTTTTTT,CASSPRMGTGTNEKLFF
TRBJ1-5,TRBD1,.,TRBV19,TGTGCCAGTAGTAAGGGGACAGGGGATCAGCCCCAGCATTTT,CASSKGTGDQPQHF
TRBJ2-3,.,.,TRBV2,TGTGCCAGCAGTGCCCGAGGACCAGATACGCAGTATTTT,CASSARGPDTQYF
TRBJ1-5,.,.,TRBV2,TGTGCCAGCAGCGAAGACAGTCCTTCCAATCAGCCCCAGCATTTT,CASSEDSPSNQPQHF
TRBJ1-5,.,.,TRBV5-6,TGTGCCAGCAGCTTGGGACGGACAGTGGGGTCTAATCAGCCCCAGCATTTT,CASSLGRTVGSNQPQHF
TRBJ1-2,TRBD1,once,TRBV6-1,TGTGCCAGCAGTGACCACAGGGGTAGCTATGGCTACACCTTC,CASSDHRGSYGYTF
TRBJ2-1,TRBD1,.,TRBV11-3,TGTGCCAGCAGCTCGACAGGGAACGGAGGTGAGCAGTTCTTC,CASSSTGNGGEQFF
TRBJ2-1,TRBD2,few,TRBV7-8,TGTGCCAGCACCCTTTTAGCGGGGCTCACAACCTACAATGAGCAGTTCTTC,CASTLLAGLTTYNEQFF
TRBJ1-1,.,.,TRBV9,TGTGCCAGCAGCGTAGACGGGCAGCCACTCGGGGAAGCTTTCTTT,CASSVDGQPLGEAFF
TRBJ2-1,.,.,TRBV30,TGTGCCTGGAGTGTATCGTCCGAGCCTTACAATGAGCAGTTCTTC,CAWSVSSEPYNEQFF
TRBJ2-2,TRBD2,.,TRBV30,TGTGCCTGGAGTGGGCAGCGGGGGGGGCGGAGCACCGGGGAGCTGTTTTTT,CAWSGQRGGRSTGELFF
TRBJ2-2,TRBD2,.,TRBV5-8,TGTGCCAGCAGCCCCCGACTAGCGGGAACCGGGGAGCTGTTTTTT,CASSPRLAGTGELFF
TRBJ2-7,TRBD1,.,TRBV5-6,TGTGCCAGCAGCGTGGGACAGCGCGGTTACGAGCAGTACTTC,CASSVGQRGYEQYF
TRBJ1-5,TRBD1,few,TRBV19,TGTGCCAGTAGTGGGACAGGGAGGAACAATCAGCCCCAGCATTTT,CASSGTGRNNQPQHF
TRBJ1-3,.,.,TRBV5-1,TGCGCCAGCAGCCTGGACAGCCTCTCTGGAAACACCATATATTTT,CASSLDSLSGNTIYF
TRBJ1-4,.,.,TRBV27,TGTGCCAGCAGTAGCAGGGTACTAGTTGAAAAACTGTTTTTT,CASSSRVLVEKLFF
TRBJ2-5,TRBD1,.,TRBV30,TGTGCCTGGAGAGCACAGGGGCGAGAGACCCAGTACTTC,CAWRAQGRETQYF
TRBJ2-7,TRBD1,.,TRBV11-2,TGTGCCAGCAGTGCGGAGACAGGGATCGACGAGCAGTACTTC,CASSAETGIDEQYF
TRBJ1-2,.,.,TRBV2,TGTGCCAGCGCCGGAGCGCTGGGTGGCTACACCTTC,CASAGALGGYTF
TRBJ1-5,TRBD1,.,TRBV5-1,TGCGCCAGCAGCTTGGACCCAACAGGGGCCGGGGTTCCCCAGCATTTT,CASSLDPTGAGVPQHF
TRBJ2-4,.,.,TRBV6-5,TGTGCCAGCAGTTACGGAAACATTCAGTACTTC,CASSYGNIQYF
TRBJ1-5,.,.,TRBV11-2,TGTGCCAGCAGCCCAGGACAGTATAGCAATCAGCCCCAGCATTTT,CASSPGQYSNQPQHF
TRBJ1-4,.,.,TRBV10-3,TGTGCCATCAGTGAATCCGGACGGAATGAAAAACTGTTTTTT,CAISESGRNEKLFF
TRBJ1-1,.,.,TRBV18,TGTGCCAGCTCACTTAGTTTTGCCGGCACTGAAGCTTTCTTT,CASSLSFAGTEAFF
TRBJ1-2,.,.,TRBV5-1,TGCGCCAGCAGCTTGGCGATCGGCCCTGGCGGCTACACCTTC,CASSLAIGPGGYTF
TRBJ1-1,.,.,TRBV29-1,TGCAGCGTTGAAGATAGGAAACAGTCAAACACTGAAGCTTTCTTT,CSVEDRKQSNTEAFF
TRBJ2-1,TRBD2,.,TRBV4-1,TGCGCCAGCAGCCGGACCGGGACTAGCGGGGGGCCCTACAATGAGCAGTTCTTC,CASSRTGTSGGPYNEQFF
TRBJ2-5,.,.,TRBV30,TGTGCCTGGAGTGTAGCAGGGGTAGAGACCCAGTACTTC,CAWSVAGVETQYF
TRBJ1-6,TRBD1,.,TRBV18,TGTGCCAGCTCGGGACAGTATAACTCCTATAATTCACCCCTCCACTTT,CASSGQYNSYNSPLHF
TRBJ1-1,.,.,TRBV19,TGTGCCAGTAGTATCGATCTGGGGGAGGACACTGAAGCTTTCTTT,CASSIDLGEDTEAFF
TRBJ2-1,.,.,TRBV2,TGTGCCAGCAAGGAGGTCCCGGGACCGCTAGGCGAGCAGTTCTTC,CASKEVPGPLGEQFF
TRBJ2-3,.,.,TRBV6-5,TGTGCCAGCAGTCCTCCCCGGACGCCAGATACGCAGTATTTT,CASSPPRTPDTQYF
TRBJ1-1,TRBD1,once,TRBV6-5,TGTGCCAGCAGGTACCGGGACAGGGGTCACACTGAAGCTTTCTTT,CASRYRDRGHTEAFF
TRBJ2-6,.,.,TRBV7-3,TGTGCCAGCACCCTCGGGGTCTCTGGGGCCAACGTCCTGACTTTC,CASTLGVSGANVLTF
TRBJ2-5,.,.,TRBV7-3,TGTGCCAGCAGCCCGACCGAGGGTGGGGAGACCCAGTACTTC,CASSPTEGGETQYF
TRBJ1-3,.,.,TRBV29-1,TGCAGCGCCGGGGACAATTCTGCTGGAAACACCATATATTTT,CSAGDNSAGNTIYF
TRBJ1-1,TRBD1,.,TRBV15,TGTGCCACCAGCACAAGGACAGGGGGGGTTGAAGCTTTCTTT,CATSTRTGGVEAFF
TRBJ1-2,.,.,TRBV12-5,TGTGCTAGTGGTTTGTGGGGGCCTAAGGATGGCTACACCTTC,CASGLWGPKDGYTF
TRBJ2-3,TRBD1,.,TRBV14,TGTGCCAGCAGCCAGATGGGTCTTGGGACAGGCGAGCAGTATTTT,CASSQMGLGTGEQYF
TRBJ2-3,.,.,TRBV6-5,TGTGCCAGCAGTTATTCCCGAGGCGGTACAGATACGCAGTATTTT,CASSYSRGGTDTQYF
TRBJ1-1,.,.,TRBV5-1,TGCGCCAGCAGCTTGGTGGGGGATCCAGGCACTGAAGCTTTCTTT,CASSLVGDPGTEAFF
TRBJ2-6,.,.,TRBV10-3,TGTGCCATCAGTGAGTCCGGCTCTGGGGCCAACGTCCTGACTTTC,CAISESGSGANVLTF
TRBJ2-3,TRBD2,.,TRBV9,TGTGCCAGCAGGCGGGCCCTAGCGGGGGGCGCAGATACGCAGTATTTT,CASRRALAGGADTQYF
TRBJ1-5,.,.,TRBV9,TGTGCCAGCAACCCCCCAGGGACTAGCAATCAGCCCCAGCATTTT,CASNPPGTSNQPQHF
TRBJ1-5,TRBD1,.,TRBV18,TGTGCCAGCTCACCCTTCGAGCTGAGACAGGGAGGTCAGCCCCAGCATTTT,CASSPFELRQGGQPQHF
TRBJ1-2,TRBD1,.,TRBV5-8,TGTGCCAGCAGCTTGGACAGGGGTTCTAACTATGGCTACACCTTC,CASSLDRGSNYGYTF
TRBJ2-7,TRBD2,once,TRBV7-3,TGTGCCAGCAGCTTAATTCCAGCGGGAGACTACGAGCAGTACTTC,CASSLIPAGDYEQYF